This entry lists 17 T cell receptor beta chains sequenced from one sample in a study of long-term antiretroviral therapy in people with HIV. They ran version v3.0 of the immunoSEQ assay at survey level. Generated by immunoSEQ multiplex PCR, the TCRdb table keeps only in-frame clones and is missing some. This sample has some 15,000 clones; about 88% occur once, and the top ten carry roughly an eighth. Sample: unsorted PBMCs, taken 6.9 years after starting antiretroviral therapy. These receptors originate from a man aged 45-65 years with HIV.

By proportion, this clone is medium-sized. The chain recombines TRBV15 with TRBJ2-5; 11 bases align to TRBD1. The V gene's germline CDR1 is LNHNV and CDR2 YYDKDF (reference sequence). V was clipped by 4 bases and J by 5 bases; unmatched bases: 3. CDR3 length: 14 amino acids. CDR3 bases: TGTGCCACCAGCACGGACAGGGGGCTGGAGACCCAGTACTTC. Its translation is CATSTDRGLETQYF.

This clone was seen only a few times. This sequence joins TRBV7-3 and TRBJ2-3, with D uncertain. V lost 3 bases and J lost 4, with 8 bases in between. There are 13 residues in the CDR3. CDR1 is SGHTA, CDR2 FQGTGA, per germline. The CDR3 coding sequence is TGTGCCAGCAGCTTGATTGAATCAGATACGCAGTATTTT. Its protein product is CASSLIESDTQYF.

The CDR3 reads CASTLDRPGTTEAFF. The CDR3 DNA reads as TGTGCCAGCACCCTCGACAGGCCAGGGACCACTGAAGCTTTCTTT. The rearrangement joins TRBV27 to TRBJ1-1; tentative D call: TRBD1 (6 bases). V was shortened by 7 bases and J by 4 bases, with 19 bases between the two germline ends. From germline, CDR1 is MNHEY and CDR2 SMNVEV (reference sequence). The CDR3 contains 15 residues.

The chain couples TRBV28 to TRBJ1-2; D is uncertain. The CDR3 has 14 residues. The germline CDR1 and CDR2 sequences are MDHEN and SYDVKM. V was trimmed by 2 bases and J by 2 bases, leaving 9 bases between them. The CDR3 DNA sequence: TGTGCCAGCAGTTTAAGGTACAGAAACTATGGCTACACCTTC. Its translation is CASSLRYRNYGYTF.

The chain recombines TRBV5-4 with TRBJ2-1, with D tentatively TRBD1 (6 bases). V gave up 4 bases and J gave up 3 bases, with 11 bases separating them. Per the germline V gene, CDR1 is SGHNT and CDR2 is YYREEE (reference sequence). The CDR3 is 14 residues long. The CDR3 coding sequence is TGTGCCAGCAGCCTTACAGGGATCTACAATGAGCAGTTCTTC. Its protein is CASSLTGIYNEQFF. Complete variable domain (other parts from reference TRBV5-4 and TRBJ2-1): ETGVTQSPTHLIKTRGQQVTLRCSSQSGHNTVSWYQQALGQGPQFIFQYYREEENGRGNFPPRFSGLQFPNYSSELNVNALELDDSALYLCASSLTGIYNEQFFGPGTRLTVL.

The genes are TRBV30 and TRBJ2-7; 7 bases match TRBD2. J lost 6 bases, V lost 2 bases, and 4 bases had no gene match. The CDR3 spans 12 residues. The V gene's germline CDR1 is GTSNPN and CDR2 SVGIG (reference sequence). The CDR3 sequence is CAWSRERGEQYF. DNA of the CDR3: TGTGCCTGGAGTAGGGAGCGGGGCGAGCAGTACTTC.

The chain employs TRBV6-5 and TRBJ2-3, with D unclear. Germline assignment: CDR1 MNHEY and CDR2 SVGAGI. The CDR3 is 13 amino acids. Trimming pared 4 bases from V and 6 bases from J, leaving 11 bases between. In DNA form, the CDR3 reads TGTGCCAGCAGTTTCAACGGATGGGATACGCAGTATTTT. It specifies CASSFNGWDTQYF.

The rearrangement links TRBV15 to TRBJ1-2; D gene unclear. CDR3 length: 14 residues. Trimming left V 4 bases short and J 7 bases short, with 16 bases between. Germline CDR1 reads LNHNV; CDR2 reads YYDKDF (reference sequence). CDR3: CATSNVQGYSGYTF. The CDR3 DNA is TGTGCCACCAGCAACGTTCAAGGGTATTCTGGCTACACCTTC. Full variable domain (rest looked up from reference TRBV15 and TRBJ1-2): DAMVIQNPRYQVTQFGKPVTLSCSQTLNHNVMYWYQQKSSQAPKLLFHYYDKDFNNEADTPDNFQSRRPNTSFCFLDIRSPGLGDTAMYLCATSNVQGYSGYTFGSGTRLTVV.

This clone was counted once. The chain recombines TRBV4-3 with TRBJ2-2; possibly TRBD1 for D (6 bases). Trimming took off 3 bases at V and 1 base at J, with 9 bases between the two ends. The CDR3 contains 15 residues. Germline CDR1 LGHNA, CDR2 YSLEER. CDR3 in DNA: TGCGCCAGCAGCCATTGGACAGTGAACACCGGGGAGCTGTTTTTT. It yields the protein CASSHWTVNTGELFF.

This clone was found once. The chain uses TRBV10-3 and TRBJ2-5; unclear D gene. Germline V gene data show CDR1 as ENHRY and CDR2 as SYGVKD. V lost 10 bases, J lost 2 bases, and 20 bases lay in between. The CDR3 contains 15 residues. CDR3 in amino acids: CATIDAGPSQETQYF. DNA of the CDR3: TGTGCCACGATCGACGCTGGGCCTAGTCAAGAGACCCAGTACTTC.

The rearrangement links TRBV11-2 to TRBJ2-1; 14 bases are shared with TRBD2. Germline values: CDR1 SGHAT, CDR2 FQNNGV. Trimming cost V 5 bases and J 9 bases; bases outside gene matches: 15. This CDR3 is 18 amino acids long. CDR3 DNA: TGTGCCAGCAGCCGTCCCCGGCAGGGACTAGCGGGAGAAGGTGAGCAGTTCTTC. This gives the protein CASSRPRQGLAGEGEQFF.

The rearrangement uses TRBV4-2 and TRBJ2-7; possible D gene TRBD2, 6 bases. Trimming stripped 4 bases from V and 2 bases from J, with 21 bases between. This CDR3 has 17 amino acids. Germline V gene sequence: CDR1 LGHNA, CDR2 YNFKEQ. This CDR3 is CASSRTRTAGLTYEQYF. The DNA for the CDR3 is TGTGCCAGCAGCCGAACTCGTACAGCGGGCCTTACCTACGAGCAGTACTTC.

CDR3 amino acids: CASSARGEQFF. The CDR3, as DNA: TGCGCCAGCAGCGCACGCGGTGAGCAGTTCTTC. The J gene is TRBJ2-1, the V gene TRBV5-1, with D hard to call. The germline gives CDR1 SGHRS, CDR2 YFSETQ. This CDR3 region has 11 residues. V lost 4 bases, J lost 9 bases, and 8 bases lay in between.

The chain recombines TRBV28 with TRBJ2-7; 10 nucleotides match TRBD1. CDR3 length equals 15 residues. The J segment lost 3 bases and the V segment lost 8 bases, leaving 10 bases of the junction unmatched. The germline V gene encodes CDR1 MDHEN and CDR2 SYDVKM. The DNA of the CDR3 is TGTGCCAGCGGCAACCGGGACAGGGGTTTCTACGAGCAGTACTTC. Translating gives CASGNRDRGFYEQYF.

The chain links TRBV5-1 to TRBJ1-1, with 8 nucleotides matching TRBD1. The germline V gene encodes CDR1 SGHRS and CDR2 YFSETQ. The CDR3 extends over 16 amino acids. Unmatched junction bases numbered 11, after V lost 5 bases and J lost 2 bases. The CDR3 DNA sequence: TGCGCCAGCAGGGACTCGCCGACAGGGGCCAACACTGAAGCTTTCTTT. Its protein product is CASRDSPTGANTEAFF.

In its sample, this clone was seen once. In nucleotides, the CDR3 is TGTGCCAGCAGTTCGCCTCCTCTGGACGGCTTTAGCAATCAGCCCCAGCATTTT. Translation gives CASSSPPLDGFSNQPQHF. V usage is TRBV28 and J usage is TRBJ1-5; D ambiguous. Trimming cost V 4 bases and J 0 bases, with 19 bases left between them. The CDR3 consists of 18 residues. Germline values: CDR1 MDHEN, CDR2 SYDVKM.

The chain has TRBV4-3 and TRBJ1-4; D unresolved. V lost 0 bases, J lost 0 bases, and 17 bases lay in between. This CDR3 contains 19 residues. Germline assignment: CDR1 LGHNA and CDR2 YSLEER. The CDR3 region has the DNA TGCGCCAGCAGCCAAGATTCAGTCGGTAGAATAGCAACTAATGAAAAACTGTTTTTT. Amino acids: CASSQDSVGRIATNEKLFF.